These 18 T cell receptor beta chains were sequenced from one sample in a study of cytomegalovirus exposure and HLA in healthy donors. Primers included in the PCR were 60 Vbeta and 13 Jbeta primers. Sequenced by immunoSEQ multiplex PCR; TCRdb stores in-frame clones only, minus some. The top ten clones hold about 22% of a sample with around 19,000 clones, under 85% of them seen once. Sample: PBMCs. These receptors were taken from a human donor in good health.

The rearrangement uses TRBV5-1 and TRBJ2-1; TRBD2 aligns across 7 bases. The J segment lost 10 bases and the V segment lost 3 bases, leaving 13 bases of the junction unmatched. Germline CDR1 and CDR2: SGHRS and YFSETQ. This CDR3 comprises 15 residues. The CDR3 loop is CASSWTAGVDGEQFF. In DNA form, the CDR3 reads TGCGCCAGCAGCTGGACCGCGGGGGTGGACGGGGAGCAGTTCTTC.

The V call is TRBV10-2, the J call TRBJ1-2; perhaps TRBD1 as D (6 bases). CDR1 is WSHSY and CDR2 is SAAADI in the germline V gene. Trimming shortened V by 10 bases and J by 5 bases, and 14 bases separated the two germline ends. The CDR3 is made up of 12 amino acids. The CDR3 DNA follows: TGCGCCATTTCCACAGGGATTTATGGCTACACCTTC. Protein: CAISTGIYGYTF.

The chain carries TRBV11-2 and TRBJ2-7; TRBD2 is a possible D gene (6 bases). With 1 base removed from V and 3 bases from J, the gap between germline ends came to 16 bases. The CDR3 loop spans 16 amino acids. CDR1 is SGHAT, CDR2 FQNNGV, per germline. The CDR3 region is CASSLAGVEASYEQYF. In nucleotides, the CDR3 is TGTGCCAGCAGCTTAGCGGGGGTGGAGGCAAGCTACGAGCAGTACTTC.

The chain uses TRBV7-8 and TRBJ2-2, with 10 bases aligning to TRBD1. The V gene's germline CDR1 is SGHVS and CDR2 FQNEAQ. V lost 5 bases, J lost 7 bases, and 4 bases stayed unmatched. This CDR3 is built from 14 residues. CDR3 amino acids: CASSRQGAIGELFF. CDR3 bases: TGTGCCAGCAGCCGACAGGGGGCTATCGGGGAGCTGTTTTTT. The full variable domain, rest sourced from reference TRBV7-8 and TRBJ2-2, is GAGVSQSPRYKVAKRGQDVALRCDPISGHVSLFWYQQALGQGPEFLTYFQNEAQLDKSGLPSDRFFAERPEGSVSTLKIQRTQQEDSAVYLCASSRQGAIGELFFGEGSRLTVL.

The CDR3 protein is CASSTSPSGTGSTQYF. DNA of the CDR3: TGTGCCAGCTCAACCTCGCCTAGCGGGACGGGCTCTACGCAGTATTTT. The chain recombines TRBV18 with TRBJ2-3; 9 positions match TRBD2. The V gene's germline CDR1 is KGHSH and CDR2 LQKENI. The V and J ends lost 5 bases and 8 bases, in that order; junction bases with no gene match: 14. This CDR3 spans 16 amino acids.

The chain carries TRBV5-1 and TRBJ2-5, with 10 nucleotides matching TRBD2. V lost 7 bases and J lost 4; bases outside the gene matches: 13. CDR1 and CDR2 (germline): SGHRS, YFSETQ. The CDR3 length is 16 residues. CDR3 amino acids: CASASSSGGAGETQYF. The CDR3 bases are TGCGCCAGCGCCTCTTCCAGCGGGGGGGCCGGAGAGACCCAGTACTTC.

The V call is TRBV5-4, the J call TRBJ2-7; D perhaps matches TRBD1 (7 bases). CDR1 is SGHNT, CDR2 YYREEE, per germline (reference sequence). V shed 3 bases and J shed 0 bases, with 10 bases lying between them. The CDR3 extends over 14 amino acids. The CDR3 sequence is CASSSGGLSYEQYF. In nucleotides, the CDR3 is TGTGCCAGCAGCTCAGGGGGACTCTCCTACGAGCAGTACTTC.

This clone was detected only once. CDR3 nucleotide sequence: TGTGCCAGCAGCCTCCGGACTAGCGGGGATGAGCAGTTCTTC. Protein product: CASSLRTSGDEQFF. V gene TRBV7-7 combines with J gene TRBJ2-1, with 12 bases that match TRBD2. Germline V gives CDR1 SSHAT, CDR2 FNYEAQ (reference sequence). The CDR3 is made up of 14 amino acids. Trimming at V came to 5 bases and at J to 8 bases, leaving 4 bases not matched to a gene.

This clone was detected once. CDR3 nucleotide sequence: TGTGCCAGCAGTCCACGAACGGGACTAGCGGGCAACAATGAGCAGTTCTTC. It yields the protein CASSPRTGLAGNNEQFF. This sequence joins TRBV27 and TRBJ2-1; 12 bases agree with TRBD2. The trim removed 5 bases at V and 5 bases at J, leaving 10 bases unmatched. Germline V gene data show CDR1 as MNHEY and CDR2 as SMNVEV (reference sequence). The CDR3 consists of 17 residues.

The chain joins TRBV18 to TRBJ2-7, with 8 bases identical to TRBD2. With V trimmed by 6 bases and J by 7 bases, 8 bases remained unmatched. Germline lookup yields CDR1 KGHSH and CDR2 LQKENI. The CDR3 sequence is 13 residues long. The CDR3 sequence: CASSGGDRREQYF. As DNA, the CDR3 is TGTGCCAGCTCCGGGGGGGATAGGCGGGAGCAGTACTTC.

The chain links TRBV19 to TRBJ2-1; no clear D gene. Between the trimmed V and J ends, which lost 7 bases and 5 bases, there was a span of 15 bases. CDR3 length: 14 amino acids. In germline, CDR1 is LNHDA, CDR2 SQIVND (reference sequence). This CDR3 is CASKESVVHNEQFF. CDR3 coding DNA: TGTGCCAGTAAGGAGTCTGTGGTGCACAATGAGCAGTTCTTC.

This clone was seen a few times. As DNA, the CDR3 is TGCGCCAGCAGCGAAGGGACAGGGGAGGCTGAAGCTTTCTTT. Its protein is CASSEGTGEAEAFF. The V gene is TRBV5-1, the J gene TRBJ1-1; 10 bases are shared with TRBD1. Trimming removed 4 bases from V and 6 bases from J; junction bases left unmatched: 6. The V gene's germline CDR1 is SGHRS and CDR2 YFSETQ. The CDR3 extends over 14 amino acids.

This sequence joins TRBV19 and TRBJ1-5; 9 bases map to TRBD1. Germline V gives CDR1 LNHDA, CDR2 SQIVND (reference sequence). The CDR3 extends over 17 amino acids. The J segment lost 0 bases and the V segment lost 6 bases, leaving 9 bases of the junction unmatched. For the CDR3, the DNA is TGTGCCAGTAGGGGGACAGGGAGGGGAGCTAGCAATCAGCCCCAGCATTTT. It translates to CASRGTGRGASNQPQHF.

In nucleotides, the CDR3 is TGTGCCAGTAGTATCGAGTGGGGGGTGGCGAACACTGAAGCTTTCTTT. Residues: CASSIEWGVANTEAFF. The chain employs TRBV19 and TRBJ1-1, with TRBD1 as a possible D gene (5 bases). The CDR3 spans 16 residues. V lost 3 bases and J 1 base, leaving 15 bases between the germline ends. From germline, CDR1 is LNHDA and CDR2 SQIVND (reference sequence).

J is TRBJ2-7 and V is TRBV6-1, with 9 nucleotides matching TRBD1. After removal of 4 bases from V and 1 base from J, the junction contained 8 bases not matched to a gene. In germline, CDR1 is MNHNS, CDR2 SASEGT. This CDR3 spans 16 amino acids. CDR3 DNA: TGTGCCAGCAGTGTTAATCCGGGACAGGGATCCTACGAGCAGTACTTC. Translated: CASSVNPGQGSYEQYF.

DNA of the CDR3: TGTGCCACCAAACTAGCGGGGGACCCCTACAATGAGCAGTTCTTC. Protein sequence: CATKLAGDPYNEQFF. The rearrangement joins TRBV2 to TRBJ2-1, with 11 bases identical to TRBD2. CDR3 size: 15 residues. With V trimmed by 10 bases and J by 2 bases, 7 bases remained unmatched. Germline V CDR1 and CDR2: SNHLY, FYNNEI.

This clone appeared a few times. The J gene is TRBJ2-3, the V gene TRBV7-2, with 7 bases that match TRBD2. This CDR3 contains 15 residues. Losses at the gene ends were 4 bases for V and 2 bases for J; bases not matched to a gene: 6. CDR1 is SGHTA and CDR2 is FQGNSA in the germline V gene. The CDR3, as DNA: TGTGCCAGCAGCTCCCAAGCGGGGAACACAGATACGCAGTATTTT. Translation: CASSSQAGNTDTQYF.

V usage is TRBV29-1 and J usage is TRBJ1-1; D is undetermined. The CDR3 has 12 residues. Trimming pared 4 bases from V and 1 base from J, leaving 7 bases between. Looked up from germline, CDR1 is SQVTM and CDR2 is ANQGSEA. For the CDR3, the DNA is TGCAGCGTTGGGCCCGCGAACACTGAAGCTTTCTTT. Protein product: CSVGPANTEAFF.